The present entry profiles one TCR beta chain with its context. This entry is derived from a study of glioma-infiltrating T cells after dendritic cell vaccination. For the study at large: Glioblastoma patients came from Phase I and II dendritic cell vaccination trials.

Time point reported: after dendritic cell vaccination, including at tumor progression/relapse. Only patients with spare fresh-frozen tumor and over two years of follow-up were included. All glioblastoma patients lacked an isocitrate dehydrogenase mutation. The junction had 2 bases not matched to a gene; V was cut back by 4 bases and J by 7 bases. Per germline, CDR1 LNHNV and CDR2 YYDKDF (reference sequence). The CDR3 sequence is 13 residues long. Primers: 60 V beta forward and 13 J beta reverse. Sequenced by immunoSEQ multiplex PCR; TCRdb stores in-frame clones only, minus some. The data show under 130,000 clones, around 90% seen once.

The receptor comes from a human donor with glioblastoma. The sample consisted of blood, taken after dendritic cell vaccination. The chain carries TRBV15 and TRBJ1-5, with TRBD1 identical over 9 bases. The DNA of the CDR3 is TGTGCCACCAGCACCACAGGGGGCCAGCCCCAGCATTTT. Its protein product is CATSTTGGQPQHF.